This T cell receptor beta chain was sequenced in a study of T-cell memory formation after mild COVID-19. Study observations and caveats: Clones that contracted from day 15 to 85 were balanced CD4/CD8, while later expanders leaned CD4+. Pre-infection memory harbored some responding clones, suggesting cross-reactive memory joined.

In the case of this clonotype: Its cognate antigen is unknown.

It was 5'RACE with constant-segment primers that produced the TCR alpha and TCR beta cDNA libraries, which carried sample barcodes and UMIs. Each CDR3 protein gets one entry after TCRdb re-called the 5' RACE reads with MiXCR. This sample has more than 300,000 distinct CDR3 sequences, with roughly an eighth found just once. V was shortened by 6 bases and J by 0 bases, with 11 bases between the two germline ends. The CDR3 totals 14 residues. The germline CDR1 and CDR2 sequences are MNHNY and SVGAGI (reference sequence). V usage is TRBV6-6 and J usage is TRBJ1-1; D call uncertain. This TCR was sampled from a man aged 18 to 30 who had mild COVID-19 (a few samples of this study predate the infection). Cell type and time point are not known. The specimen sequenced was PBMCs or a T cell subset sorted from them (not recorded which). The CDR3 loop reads CASRNGVMNTEAFF. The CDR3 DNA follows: TGTGCCAGCAGGAACGGGGTCATGAACACTGAAGCTTTCTTT.